The 31 T cell receptor beta chains given below trace back to one sample, sequenced in a study of neurological immune-mediated disorders. As to time point: longitudinal time-point 3. MiXCR was run by TCRdb on the 5' RACE reads, yielding one entry per CDR3 protein. The sample includes under 100,000 distinct CDR3 sequences, 4.3% of them seen just once. What was sequenced was PBMCs. These receptors were collected from a woman between 55 and 75 years old with multiple sclerosis.

This clonotype showed up many times. The chain uses TRBV25-1 and TRBJ1-6; D unclear. This CDR3 has 12 amino acids. Trimming shortened V by 1 base and J by 9 bases, and 4 bases separated the two germline ends. Germline lookup yields CDR1 MGHDK and CDR2 SYGVNS. The CDR3 loop is CASSEWVSPLHF. The CDR3 DNA sequence: TGTGCCAGCAGTGAATGGGTTTCACCCCTCCACTTT.

This clonotype was counted at least ten times. The chain joins TRBV24-1 to TRBJ1-5; TRBD1 is a possible D gene (5 bases). Per the germline V gene, CDR1 is KGHDR and CDR2 is SFDVKD. The CDR3 runs to 14 residues. V was clipped by 7 bases and J by 2 bases, with 11 bases between them. CDR3 amino acids: CATSPVGGNQPQHF. The CDR3 DNA reads TGTGCCACCAGCCCGGTGGGGGGCAATCAGCCCCAGCATTTT.

A few counts support this clonotype. The chain carries TRBV5-1 and TRBJ1-2; TRBD1 matches at 7 bases. CDR3 length equals 15 residues. With V trimmed by 3 bases and J by 2 bases, 7 bases remained unmatched. Germline CDR1 and CDR2: SGHRS and YFSETQ. The CDR3 nucleotides read TGCGCCAGCAGCTCAGGACAGGTCGGCAACTATGGCTACACCTTC. Translation: CASSSGQVGNYGYTF.

Many counts were recorded for this clonotype. V is TRBV6-5 and J is TRBJ1-1; TRBD1 might be the D (6 bases). CDR3 length equals 14 residues. CDR1 MNHEY and CDR2 SVGAGI come from the germline V gene. V was clipped by 2 bases and J by 1 base, with 8 bases between them. In DNA form, the CDR3 reads TGTGCCAGCAGTTACACGGACAGGAACACTGAAGCTTTCTTT. The encoded protein is CASSYTDRNTEAFF.

This clonotype was counted many times. This rearrangement joins TRBV5-1 to TRBJ2-7, with a tentative D call TRBD2 (5 bases). The CDR3 extends over 15 amino acids. Germline CDR1 reads SGHRS; CDR2 reads YFSETQ. Deletions cut 0 bases from V and 5 bases from J, with 15 bases between. The CDR3 region has the DNA TGCGCCAGCAGCTTGGCATCGGCTACCGGGGACGAGCAGTACTTC. Encoded protein: CASSLASATGDEQYF.

This clonotype was seen repeatedly, ten times or more. The J gene is TRBJ2-6, the V gene TRBV5-5; D is possibly TRBD2 (5 bases). From germline, CDR1 is SGHKS and CDR2 YYEKEE (reference sequence). V lost 4 bases to trimming and J lost 4 bases, with 12 bases between them. The CDR3 sequence is 15 residues long. The CDR3 DNA reads as TGTGCCAGCAGCGCCGGACTCCTGGGGGCCAACGTCCTGACTTTC. It codes for CASSAGLLGANVLTF. Together with reference TRBV5-5 and TRBJ2-6, the CDR3 gives the full variable domain: DAGVTQSPTHLIKTRGQQVTLRCSPISGHKSVSWYQQVLGQGPQFIFQYYEKEERGRGNFPDRFSARQFPNYSSELNVNALLLGDSALYLCASSAGLLGANVLTFGAGSRLTVL.

This clonotype was seen many times. The V gene is TRBV12-3 or TRBV12-4, the J gene TRBJ2-5, with D possibly TRBD2 on 5 matching bases. This CDR3 is 13 amino acids long. V lost 2 bases and J lost 1, with 5 bases in between. The CDR3 DNA sequence: TGTGCCAGCAGTTTAACTAGCCAAGAGACCCAGTACTTC. It codes for CASSLTSQETQYF.

This clonotype was found many times. The chain recombines TRBV12-3 or TRBV12-4 with TRBJ2-7, with 10 bases matching TRBD2. V dropped 2 bases and J dropped 3; count of bases not matched to a gene: 1. This CDR3 region has 14 residues. The CDR3: CASSLSSGGYEQYF. The DNA of the CDR3 is TGTGCCAGCAGTTTATCTAGCGGGGGCTACGAGCAGTACTTC.

This clonotype occurred many times. This chain connects TRBV6-5 to TRBJ1-6; D unclear. In germline, CDR1 is MNHEY, CDR2 SVGAGI. The CDR3 consists of 16 residues. Trimming pared 3 bases from V and 8 bases from J, leaving 17 bases between. CDR3 protein: CASSYSTHRADSPLHF. In nucleotides, the CDR3 is TGTGCCAGCAGTTATTCTACCCACCGCGCTGATTCACCCCTCCACTTT.

This clonotype has at least ten counts. V is TRBV2 and J is TRBJ1-5, with 7 bases matching TRBD1. This CDR3 region has 13 residues. Germline CDR1 reads SNHLY; CDR2 reads FYNNEI. J lost 4 bases, V lost 7 bases, and 4 bases had no gene match. The CDR3 here is CASNGQENQPQHF. The CDR3 bases are TGTGCCAGCAATGGACAGGAAAATCAGCCCCAGCATTTT.

The table lists this clonotype with many counts. The V and J genes are TRBV5-1 and TRBJ1-1; TRBD1 is a possible D gene (5 bases). Germline V gene data show CDR1 as SGHRS and CDR2 as YFSETQ. The CDR3 covers 15 residues. The ends were cut back, 3 bases at V and 2 bases at J, with 14 bases in the middle. The CDR3 region has the DNA TGCGCCAGCAGCTCAACACAGGTTCCCAACACTGAAGCTTTCTTT. Translating it yields CASSSTQVPNTEAFF.

This clonotype occurred many times. This sequence joins TRBV5-5 and TRBJ1-6; D is perhaps TRBD1 (5 bases). CDR3 length: 17 residues. V was shortened by 4 bases and J by 1 base, with 15 bases between the two germline ends. The germline V gene encodes CDR1 SGHKS and CDR2 YYEKEE (reference sequence). The CDR3 protein is CASSPQGMGSYNSPLHF. DNA for the CDR3: TGTGCCAGCAGCCCCCAGGGAATGGGGTCCTATAATTCACCCCTCCACTTT.

This clonotype occurred many times. This chain links TRBV2 with TRBJ1-3, with unresolved D. Per the germline V gene, CDR1 is SNHLY and CDR2 is FYNNEI. The V gene lost 8 bases and the J gene lost 0 bases, with 14 bases spanning the gap. The CDR3 contains 15 residues. CDR3 sequence reads: CASLIRTNSGNTIYF. CDR3 in DNA: TGTGCCAGCTTGATCCGGACCAACTCTGGAAACACCATATATTTT.

This clonotype has at least ten counts. The chain recombines TRBV5-1 with TRBJ2-5; D perhaps matches TRBD1 (6 bases). With 7 bases removed from V and 2 bases from J, the gap between germline ends came to 18 bases. The CDR3 covers 15 residues. Germline loops: CDR1 SGHRS, CDR2 YFSETQ. The CDR3 region has the DNA TGCGCCAGCGCCGACAGGATAGGGGCTCAAGAGACCCAGTACTTC. It yields the protein CASADRIGAQETQYF. Complete variable domain (other parts from reference TRBV5-1 and TRBJ2-5): KAGVTQTPRYLIKTRGQQVTLSCSPISGHRSVSWYQQTPGQGLQFLFEYFSETQRNKGNFPGRFSGRQFSNSRSEMNVSTLELGDSALYLCASADRIGAQETQYFGPGTRLLVL.

This clonotype was counted many times. The chain has TRBV20-1 and TRBJ1-2; a possible D gene is TRBD1 (5 bases). CDR3 length: 14 residues. CDR1 and CDR2 from the germline V gene are DFQATT and SNEGSKA (reference sequence). V was trimmed by 3 bases and J by 1 base, leaving 12 bases between them. In nucleotides, the CDR3 is TGCAGTGCTAGGGGGGACCGTTTTAACTATGGCTACACCTTC. Protein: CSARGDRFNYGYTF.

The table lists this clonotype with many counts. The chain carries TRBV5-1 and TRBJ1-1; the D is unclear. The V end lost 4 bases, the J end lost 4 bases, and 14 bases lay between the germline ends. Germline CDR1 SGHRS, CDR2 YFSETQ. The CDR3 is made up of 14 amino acids. The DNA for the CDR3 is TGCGCCAGCAGCGCGGACGGGGTGGGCACTGAAGCTTTCTTT. It translates to CASSADGVGTEAFF.

This clonotype was seen repeatedly, ten times or more. The chain couples TRBV7-8 to TRBJ1-1; no clear D. V was trimmed by 0 bases and J by 5 bases, leaving 7 bases between them. The CDR3 is made up of 13 amino acids. The germline gives CDR1 SGHVS, CDR2 FQNEAQ. CDR3 sequence (DNA): TGTGCCAGCAGCTTAGCGACGGGTACTGAAGCTTTCTTT. Encoded protein: CASSLATGTEAFF.

This rearrangement joins TRBV4-2 to TRBJ2-5, with D perhaps TRBD1 or TRBD2 (5 bases each). Germline lookup yields CDR1 LGHNA and CDR2 YNFKEQ. The CDR3 has 13 residues. V shed 0 bases and J shed 5 bases, with 7 bases lying between them. The CDR3 loop is CASSQDWGETQYF. The DNA for the CDR3 is TGTGCCAGCAGCCAAGATTGGGGGGAGACCCAGTACTTC.

This clonotype was seen repeatedly, ten times or more. The rearrangement joins TRBV29-1 to TRBJ2-4; no firm D call. V was pared by 6 bases and J by 1 base, with 10 bases between. This CDR3 has 13 amino acids. The germline CDR1 and CDR2 sequences are SQVTM and ANQGSEA. Here the CDR3 reads CSVPAKAKNIQYF. The DNA of the CDR3 is TGCAGCGTACCGGCGAAGGCCAAAAACATTCAGTACTTC.

This clonotype was seen ten or more times. The chain joins TRBV5-1 to TRBJ1-1; possible D gene TRBD1, 6 bases. The ends were cut back, 0 bases at V and 4 bases at J, with 16 bases in the middle. This CDR3 region has 16 residues. Germline assignment: CDR1 SGHRS and CDR2 YFSETQ. In DNA form, the CDR3 reads TGCGCCAGCAGCTTGGCCGGGGGGGGCGCCTTCACTGAAGCTTTCTTT. It codes for CASSLAGGGAFTEAFF. Combining the CDR3 with reference TRBV5-1 and TRBJ1-1 gives the whole variable domain KAGVTQTPRYLIKTRGQQVTLSCSPISGHRSVSWYQQTPGQGLQFLFEYFSETQRNKGNFPGRFSGRQFSNSRSEMNVSTLELGDSALYLCASSLAGGGAFTEAFFGQGTRLTVV.

This clonotype was seen ten or more times. The chain joins TRBV12-3 or TRBV12-4 to TRBJ1-1; D possibly corresponds to TRBD1 (6 bases). This CDR3 has 15 residues. V lost 6 bases and J 0 bases, leaving 14 bases between the germline ends. CDR3 sequence: CASSFPRGLNTEAFF. The CDR3 DNA follows: TGTGCCAGCAGCTTCCCGAGGGGGTTGAACACTGAAGCTTTCTTT.

This clonotype has a count of ten or more. The chain recombines TRBV20-1 with TRBJ2-1, with TRBD2 matching over 8 bases. CDR1 DFQATT and CDR2 SNEGSKA come from the germline V gene (reference sequence). There are 13 residues in the CDR3. The CDR3 coding sequence is TGCAGCCAAGCGGGGGATGACTACAATGAGCAGTTCTTC. Amino acid sequence: CSQAGDDYNEQFF.

Many counts were recorded for this clonotype. The J gene is TRBJ1-5, the V gene TRBV20-1; 9 positions match TRBD1. V dropped 3 bases and J dropped 2; count of bases not matched to a gene: 8. Germline loops: CDR1 DFQATT, CDR2 SNEGSKA (reference sequence). The CDR3 extends over 16 amino acids. The CDR3 loop reads CSASWGTGFGNQPQHF. The CDR3 DNA is TGCAGTGCTAGCTGGGGGACAGGGTTCGGCAATCAGCCCCAGCATTTT.

This clonotype was seen ten or more times. This sequence joins TRBV7-2 and TRBJ1-6; D remains ambiguous. The CDR3 spans 14 residues. V was cut by 5 bases and J by 7 bases, with 12 bases left in between. Germline CDR1 reads SGHTA; CDR2 reads FQGNSA. In nucleotides, the CDR3 is TGTGCCAGCAGCCGACGGGCAGGCAATTCACCCCTCCACTTT. It yields the protein CASSRRAGNSPLHF.

A word on this clonotype: With a much larger clone just one base away, this may be a read error. The chain is built from TRBV20-1 and TRBJ2-7; D is unclear. This CDR3 comprises 13 residues. Germline assignment: CDR1 DFQATT and CDR2 SNEGSKA (reference sequence). The germline V and J ends were trimmed by 0 bases and 6 bases, with 12 bases remaining between them. This CDR3 is CSARDPSVGEQYF. Here the CDR3 DNA reads TGCAGTGCTAGAGATCCCAGCGTGGGCGAGCAGTACTTC.

This clonotype occurred many times. V usage is TRBV7-2 and J usage is TRBJ1-1; 9 bases line up with TRBD1. CDR1 is SGHTA, CDR2 FQGNSA, per germline. Trimming removed 2 bases from V and 1 base from J; junction bases left unmatched: 14. The CDR3 extends over 19 amino acids. The CDR3 DNA is TGTGCCAGCAGCTTAACATTCGGGGGGACAGGGAGGGCGAACACTGAAGCTTTCTTT. As protein: CASSLTFGGTGRANTEAFF. Combining the CDR3 with reference TRBV7-2 and TRBJ1-1 gives the whole variable domain GAGVSQSPSNKVTEKGKDVELRCDPISGHTALYWYRQSLGQGLEFLIYFQGNSAPDKSGLPSDRFSAERTGGSVSTLTIQRTQQEDSAVYLCASSLTFGGTGRANTEAFFGQGTRLTVV.

This clonotype was found many times. The V call is TRBV5-1, the J call TRBJ2-1; TRBD1 matches 7 bases. Germline V lookup: CDR1 SGHRS, CDR2 YFSETQ. V was pared by 4 bases and J by 0 bases, with 4 bases of the junction left unmatched. The CDR3 contains 15 residues. In DNA, the CDR3 is TGCGCCAGCAGCCAGGGACAGAGCTCCTACAATGAGCAGTTCTTC. Protein sequence: CASSQGQSSYNEQFF.

Many counts were recorded for this clonotype. This chain links TRBV12-3 or TRBV12-4 with TRBJ1-6; D is possibly TRBD1 (5 bases). CDR3 length: 14 amino acids. Trimming pared 5 bases from V and 10 bases from J, leaving 15 bases between. CDR3 DNA sequence: TGTGCCAGCAGTCGTCGGGACCACGGCTCACCCCTCCACTTT. Amino acid sequence: CASSRRDHGSPLHF.

This clonotype was seen ten or more times. V and J are TRBV5-6 and TRBJ1-6; the D gene is possibly TRBD1 (5 bases). Deletions cut 4 bases from V and 7 bases from J, with 15 bases between. In germline, CDR1 is SGHDT, CDR2 YYEEEE. This CDR3 is built from 15 residues. Here the CDR3 DNA reads TGTGCCAGCAGCGTTGGAGGGGTTAACAATTCACCCCTCCACTTT. Translation: CASSVGGVNNSPLHF.

The table lists this clonotype with many counts. The chain links TRBV14 to TRBJ1-4; D is uncertain. CDR1 is SGHDN, CDR2 FVKESK, per germline. The CDR3 has 15 residues. V dropped 2 bases and J dropped 0 bases, with 7 bases sitting between them. The chain's CDR3 is CASSQRRATNEKLFF. The CDR3 coding sequence is TGTGCCAGCAGCCAACGACGGGCAACTAATGAAAAACTGTTTTTT.

This clonotype was found many times. The chain couples TRBV12-3 or TRBV12-4 to TRBJ2-5; 14 positions agree with TRBD2. J gave up 11 bases and V 6 bases, and 11 bases lay outside the gene matches. This CDR3 comprises 15 residues. CDR3 region: CASSSAGTSGGPQYF. The CDR3 DNA reads as TGTGCCAGCAGCTCCGCCGGGACTAGCGGGGGCCCACAGTACTTC.